One TCR beta chain is described in this entry. This CDR3 comprises 16 residues. CDR1 and CDR2 from the germline V gene are SGHTA and FQGNSA. V gave up 3 bases and J gave up 2 bases, with 14 bases separating them. The sample is drawn from a study of cytomegalovirus exposure and HLA in healthy donors. Assay used: immunoSEQ multiplex PCR; TCRdb lists only in-frame clones, some missing. The table includes about 130,000 clones, roughly 90% detected once. Material for sequencing was PBMCs. The gene calls are TRBV7-2 and TRBJ2-1, with D possibly TRBD2 on 6 matching bases. The sequence came from a young man in good health and CMV-seronegative. For the CDR3, the DNA is TGTGCCAGCAGCTTCGGGGGAGAGCCCACCTACAATGAGCAGTTCTTC. Its protein product is CASSFGGEPTYNEQFF. The variable domain in full, with the rest retrieved from reference TRBV7-2 and TRBJ2-1, is GAGVSQSPSNKVTEKGKDVELRCDPISGHTALYWYRQSLGQGLEFLIYFQGNSAPDKSGLPSDRFSAERTGGSVSTLTIQRTQQEDSAVYLCASSFGGEPTYNEQFFGPGTRLTVL.